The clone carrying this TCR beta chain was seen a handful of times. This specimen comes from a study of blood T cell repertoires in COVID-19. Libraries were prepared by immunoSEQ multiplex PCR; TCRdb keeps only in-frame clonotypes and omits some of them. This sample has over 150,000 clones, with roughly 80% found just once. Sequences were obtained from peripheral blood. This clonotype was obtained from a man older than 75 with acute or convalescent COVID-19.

CDR3 sequence (DNA): TGCAGCGGGTCATGGGGGCAGGGTTCAGATACGCAGTATTTT. Translation: CSGSWGQGSDTQYF. The chain recombines TRBV29-1 with TRBJ2-3, with D possibly TRBD1 on 6 matching bases. V shed 7 bases and J shed 4 bases, with 18 bases lying between them. CDR1 is SQVTM, CDR2 ANQGSEA, per germline. CDR3 length: 14 residues.